Below are 23 T cell receptor beta chains sequenced from a single sample in a study of blood T cell repertoires in COVID-19 (dated by TCRdb to about 2020). Receptors were amplified or captured by the immunoSEQ multiplex PCR assay. The table was pulled from immuneACCESS by TCRdb, which kept in-frame rearrangements only. Such tables lose some clones; where checked, under half of the loss comes from unresolved V genes, and the rest has no known cause. Here the sample has under 95,000 clones; about 88% occur a single time. The ten most abundant clones make up 15% to 20% of the sample. The sequenced material came from peripheral blood. All receptors come from a woman of 80 years or more with acute or convalescent COVID-19.

The chain is built from TRBV27 and TRBJ1-1; 8 bases agree with TRBD1. Germline V gene sequence: CDR1 MNHEY, CDR2 SMNVEV (reference sequence). The CDR3 loop spans 16 amino acids. The ends lost 6 bases at V and 1 base at J; junction bases unmatched: 10. The CDR3 DNA follows: TGTGCCAGCAGGCCCCAGACAGGGGCTGGGAACACTGAAGCTTTCTTT. Its protein product is CASRPQTGAGNTEAFF.

The CDR3 is CASSPTGAISYEQYF. The CDR3 DNA reads as TGTGCCAGCAGTCCAACAGGGGCCATCTCCTACGAGCAGTACTTC. V gene TRBV28 combines with J gene TRBJ2-7, with 7 bases fitting TRBD1. The CDR3 runs to 15 residues. V gave up 5 bases and J gave up 0 bases; unmatched junction bases: 7. CDR1 MDHEN and CDR2 SYDVKM come from the germline V gene.

The chain combines TRBV24-1 with TRBJ2-3; 10 bases fit TRBD2. Looked up from germline, CDR1 is KGHDR and CDR2 is SFDVKD. V was clipped by 9 bases and J by 0 bases; unmatched bases: 2. The CDR3 is made up of 14 amino acids. The CDR3 loop reads CATGSGGSTDTQYF. In nucleotides, the CDR3 is TGTGCCACCGGTAGCGGGGGGAGCACAGATACGCAGTATTTT.

At least ten counts were recorded for this clone. V gene TRBV29-1 combines with J gene TRBJ2-1; 7 positions agree with TRBD1. V lost 7 bases to trimming and J lost 7 bases; unmatched junction nucleotides: 4. The germline V gene encodes CDR1 SQVTM and CDR2 ANQGSEA. The CDR3 is made up of 11 amino acids. The CDR3 is CSAPTGNEQFF. The CDR3 DNA reads as TGCAGCGCTCCGACAGGGAATGAGCAGTTCTTC.

The chain recombines TRBV5-1 with TRBJ2-5; TRBD2 matches 8 bases. The CDR3 covers 14 residues. Germline V lookup: CDR1 SGHRS, CDR2 YFSETQ. Trimming cost V 4 bases and J 4 bases; bases outside gene matches: 6. The CDR3 sequence is CASSPRGGSETQYF. The CDR3 DNA reads as TGCGCCAGCAGCCCCCGGGGGGGATCAGAGACCCAGTACTTC.

The rearrangement links TRBV30 to TRBJ2-3, with 10 bases aligning to TRBD1. In germline, CDR1 is GTSNPN, CDR2 SVGIG (reference sequence). V was clipped by 5 bases and J by 2 bases; unmatched bases: 4. CDR3 size: 14 residues. CDR3 residues: CAWDRGQPTDTQYF. In DNA form, the CDR3 reads TGTGCCTGGGACAGGGGGCAACCCACAGATACGCAGTATTTT.

The gene calls are TRBV5-1 and TRBJ2-7; 7 bases match TRBD2. The CDR3 covers 15 residues. Germline CDR1 SGHRS, CDR2 YFSETQ. V lost 3 bases to trimming and J lost 0 bases; unmatched junction nucleotides: 6. The CDR3 region is CASSSAGDYSYEQYF. CDR3 nucleotides: TGCGCCAGCAGCTCCGCGGGGGACTACTCCTACGAGCAGTACTTC.

The chain couples TRBV18 to TRBJ1-2; D may be TRBD1 (6 bases). Germline-derived CDR1 and CDR2 are KGHSH and LQKENI. This CDR3 is built from 14 residues. Trimming stripped 0 bases from V and 5 bases from J, with 10 bases between. The CDR3 DNA reads as TGTGCCAGCTCACCACCTCAGGGGTCTTATGGCTACACCTTC. It translates to CASSPPQGSYGYTF.

CDR3 DNA: TGTGCCAGTAGTATCTCCCCGGGACAGGGATTCGCTGGAAACACCATATATTTT. Its translation is CASSISPGQGFAGNTIYF. J is TRBJ1-3 and V is TRBV19; 9 bases agree with TRBD1. Germline V lookup: CDR1 LNHDA, CDR2 SQIVND (reference sequence). J lost 2 bases, V lost 3 bases, and 11 bases had no gene match. The CDR3 loop spans 18 amino acids. Complete variable domain (other parts from reference TRBV19 and TRBJ1-3): DGGITQSPKYLFRKEGQNVTLSCEQNLNHDAMYWYRQDPGQGLRLIYYSQIVNDFQKGDIAEGYSVSREKKESFPLTVTSAQKNPTAFYLCASSISPGQGFAGNTIYFGEGSWLTVV.

This clone is a singleton in its sample. This sequence joins TRBV7-9 and TRBJ2-2; the match to TRBD1 covers 9 bases. Germline lookup yields CDR1 SEHNR and CDR2 FQNEAQ (reference sequence). V lost 6 bases to trimming and J lost 5 bases; unmatched junction nucleotides: 10. The CDR3 extends over 16 amino acids. The DNA for the CDR3 is TGTGCCAGCAGAGCACAGGGGGCAGGGTGGACCGGGGAGCTGTTTTTT. Residues: CASRAQGAGWTGELFF.

This clone has just one count. The V call is TRBV5-1, the J call TRBJ2-5; D gene ambiguous. Trimming stripped 1 base from V and 5 bases from J, with 6 bases between. In germline, CDR1 is SGHRS, CDR2 YFSETQ. This CDR3 is built from 12 residues. In DNA form, the CDR3 reads TGCGCCAGCAGCTTGTCATCCGAGACCCAGTACTTC. It is translated as CASSLSSETQYF.

In its sample, this clone was seen a few times. This chain uses TRBV4-2 with TRBJ2-7; 8 bases agree with TRBD1. After removal of 3 bases from V and 5 bases from J, the junction contained 9 bases not matched to a gene. The germline gives CDR1 LGHNA, CDR2 YNFKEQ. The CDR3 contains 15 residues. The CDR3 DNA is TGTGCCAGCAGCCAGACGGACAGGGTGGCGAACGAGCAGTACTTC. It translates to CASSQTDRVANEQYF.

With respect to this clone: Other DNA sequences in this sample translate to the same CDR3. The J gene is TRBJ1-1, the V gene TRBV5-1, with D maybe TRBD1 (6 bases). The CDR3 totals 14 residues. Germline CDR1 reads SGHRS; CDR2 reads YFSETQ. Trimming stripped 3 bases from V and 1 base from J, with 10 bases between. The CDR3 DNA follows: TGCGCCAGCAGCTCTAGGACAGCGAACACTGAAGCTTTCTTT. Translation gives CASSSRTANTEAFF.

The rearrangement links TRBV5-1 to TRBJ2-7; tentative D call: TRBD2 (6 bases). In germline, CDR1 is SGHRS, CDR2 YFSETQ. Trimming removed 4 bases at V and 0 bases at J, with 14 bases between. The CDR3 runs 15 residues. The CDR3 DNA is TGCGCCAGCAGCCAAAGCGGGTTCAGCTCCTACGAGCAGTACTTC. It encodes CASSQSGFSSYEQYF.

The chain links TRBV7-2 to TRBJ2-5; possibly TRBD2 for D (7 bases). The germline gives CDR1 SGHTA, CDR2 FQGNSA. There are 16 residues in the CDR3. Between the trimmed V and J ends, which lost 2 bases and 0 bases, there was a span of 13 bases. DNA of the CDR3: TGTGCCAGCAGCTTAAGGGGGGGGGTGTACCAAGAGACCCAGTACTTC. Residues: CASSLRGGVYQETQYF.

The chain uses TRBV6-5 and TRBJ1-6, with 9 bases lining up with TRBD1. CDR3 size: 16 residues. The germline CDR1 and CDR2 sequences are MNHEY and SVGAGI. V lost 2 bases to trimming and J lost 7 bases; unmatched junction nucleotides: 6. The CDR3 DNA reads TGTGCCAGCAGTTACGAGGGACAGGGCCTCAATTCACCCCTCCACTTT. It is translated as CASSYEGQGLNSPLHF.

This clone has only a few counts. The chain couples TRBV19 to TRBJ1-2; D gene unclear. There are 12 residues in the CDR3. Between the trimmed V and J ends, which lost 6 bases and 7 bases, there was a span of 12 bases. Per germline, CDR1 LNHDA and CDR2 SQIVND (reference sequence). The CDR3 DNA reads as TGTGCCAGTAGGGAGAGGGTGTCTGGCTACACCTTC. As protein: CASRERVSGYTF.

The sample holds one count of this clone. A read error may account for a junction end that differs from germline. This chain links TRBV5-1 with TRBJ2-7; TRBD1 agrees at 8 bases. Germline V CDR1 and CDR2: SGHRS, YFSETQ. The CDR3 extends over 13 amino acids. The CDR3 sequence is CASSLGPGQEEDF. CDR3 in DNA: TGCGCCAGCAGCTTGGGACCGGGACAGGAGGAGGACTTC.

The chain carries TRBV11-3 and TRBJ2-1; the match to TRBD2 covers 8 bases. V was clipped by 5 bases and J by 4 bases; unmatched bases: 13. CDR1 and CDR2 (germline): SGHNT, YENEEA. This CDR3 has 17 amino acids. Here the CDR3 reads CASSPGTGTRPYNEQFF. The CDR3 coding sequence is TGTGCCAGCAGCCCAGGAACCGGGACTAGACCATACAATGAGCAGTTCTTC.

The chain has TRBV28 and TRBJ1-2; a weak D match, TRBD1 (6 bases). Per the germline V gene, CDR1 is MDHEN and CDR2 is SYDVKM. There are 14 residues in the CDR3. Trimming pared 5 bases from V and 3 bases from J, leaving 13 bases between. The CDR3 spells CASSPETGHYGYTF. CDR3 DNA sequence: TGTGCCAGCAGTCCTGAGACAGGTCACTATGGCTACACCTTC.

The gene calls are TRBV19 and TRBJ1-4; perhaps TRBD1 as D (5 bases). CDR3 length equals 15 residues. In germline, CDR1 is LNHDA, CDR2 SQIVND (reference sequence). Trimming removed 6 bases at V and 8 bases at J, with 19 bases between. The CDR3 bases are TGTGCCAGTAGCACAAGGCCAAGGGGAGGAGAAAAACTGTTTTTT. This gives the protein CASSTRPRGGEKLFF. The entire variable domain, with the rest obtained from reference TRBV19 and TRBJ1-4, is as follows: DGGITQSPKYLFRKEGQNVTLSCEQNLNHDAMYWYRQDPGQGLRLIYYSQIVNDFQKGDIAEGYSVSREKKESFPLTVTSAQKNPTAFYLCASSTRPRGGEKLFFGSGTQLSVL.

In this sample, this clone turned up a few times. The chain carries TRBV25-1 and TRBJ2-3, with a possible D match to TRBD1 (5 bases). The CDR3 loop spans 13 amino acids. Germline V gene sequence: CDR1 MGHDK, CDR2 SYGVNS. The V end was cut by 1 base, the J end by 7 bases, with 9 bases between. DNA of the CDR3: TGTGCCAGCAGTGAATCAGGGCGATATACGCAGTATTTT. It codes for CASSESGRYTQYF.

J is TRBJ1-1 and V is TRBV4-1; weak D call: TRBD1 (6 bases). The CDR3 is made up of 19 amino acids. Trimming cost V 3 bases and J 0 bases, with 23 bases left between them. Germline V gives CDR1 MGHRA, CDR2 YSYEKL. The CDR3 protein is CASSHDTDQGTIMNTEAFF. The CDR3 nucleotides read TGCGCCAGCAGCCATGATACCGACCAGGGGACGATCATGAACACTGAAGCTTTCTTT.